The 26 T cell receptor beta chains listed next were all sequenced from one sample in a study of cytomegalovirus exposure and HLA in healthy donors. The PCR had 60 Vbeta and 13 Jbeta primers. Some clones are missing from TCRdb's copy, which holds only in-frame ones; the method was immunoSEQ multiplex PCR. This sample carries approximately 180,000 clones, approximately 11% of them seen once, and the ten largest clones take 7.8%. The sample taken for sequencing was PBMCs. These receptors all come from a man in his forties or fifties in good health and CMV-seropositive.

There are a few counts of this clone. The CDR3 region has the DNA TGCACCAGCAGCCAAGATGGAGGACTAGCGGGGGGACCCTACAATGAGCAGTTCTTC. This encodes CTSSQDGGLAGGPYNEQFF. V gene TRBV1 combines with J gene TRBJ2-1; no DNA check was done on the table's D call, TRBD2. TRBV1 is classified as a pseudogene. The CDR3 consists of 19 residues.

The chain is built from TRBV9 and TRBJ1-4; 12 bases line up with TRBD1. V shed 3 bases and J 12 bases; nucleotides not matched to a gene: 9. Germline lookup yields CDR1 SGDLS and CDR2 YYNGEE. The CDR3 has 15 amino acids. CDR3 bases: TGTGCCAGCAGCGCGTCCGGGACAGGGGGCGTGGAACTGTTTTTT. It specifies CASSASGTGGVELFF.

The rearrangement uses TRBV6-6 and TRBJ2-4; D uncertain. This CDR3 has 15 amino acids. Germline assignment: CDR1 MNHNY and CDR2 SVGAGI (reference sequence). V lost 4 bases and J lost 0, with 10 bases in between. In nucleotides, the CDR3 is TGTGCCAGCAGTTCCCCCACAGTAGCCAAAAACATTCAGTACTTC. This translates into CASSSPTVAKNIQYF.

This clone was counted a few times. The chain carries TRBV5-4 and TRBJ2-7, with D possibly being TRBD2 (6 bases). CDR1 and CDR2 (germline): SGHNT, YYREEE (reference sequence). This CDR3 spans 15 amino acids. The ends were cut back, 0 bases at V and 2 bases at J, with 12 bases in the middle. CDR3: CASSLETGEPYEQYF. DNA for the CDR3: TGTGCCAGCAGCTTGGAGACGGGGGAACCCTACGAGCAGTACTTC.

J is TRBJ1-5 and V is TRBV11-2; a weak D match, TRBD1 (6 bases). With 2 bases removed from V and 4 bases from J, the gap between germline ends came to 15 bases. This CDR3 contains 16 residues. Germline CDR1 reads SGHAT; CDR2 reads FQNNGV. Here the CDR3 reads CASSLTRGLMNQPQHF. The CDR3 coding sequence is TGTGCCAGCAGCTTAACTAGGGGGTTGATGAATCAGCCCCAGCATTTT.

In its sample, this clone was seen a few times. The gene calls are TRBV7-9 and TRBJ1-1; possible D gene TRBD1, 5 bases. This CDR3 region has 14 residues. Germline assignment: CDR1 SEHNR and CDR2 FQNEAQ (reference sequence). Trimming left V 8 bases short and J 0 bases short, with 13 bases between. The CDR3 nucleotides are TGTGCCAGCGGGGGGGGGAGAATGAACACTGAAGCTTTCTTT. It yields the protein CASGGGRMNTEAFF.

V gene TRBV9 combines with J gene TRBJ2-2, with a possible D match to TRBD2 (7 bases). V shed 7 bases and J shed 7 bases, with 17 bases lying between them. CDR1 is SGDLS, CDR2 YYNGEE, per germline. The CDR3 is 14 residues long. The CDR3 sequence is CASAVGGLGGELFF. For the CDR3, the DNA is TGTGCCAGCGCAGTCGGGGGGCTCGGCGGGGAGCTGTTTTTT.

There are a few counts of this clone. This chain joins TRBV7-2 and TRBJ1-2, with a possible D match to TRBD1 (6 bases). Germline CDR1 is SGHTA and CDR2 is FQGNSA. The CDR3 spans 15 residues. Trimming pared 1 base from V and 5 bases from J, leaving 14 bases between. The CDR3 loop is CASSLDTGSRYGYTF. Written as DNA, the CDR3 is TGTGCCAGCAGCTTAGATACAGGGAGTCGGTATGGCTACACCTTC. Based on the CDR3 plus reference TRBV7-2 and TRBJ1-2, the full variable domain is GAGVSQSPSNKVTEKGKDVELRCDPISGHTALYWYRQSLGQGLEFLIYFQGNSAPDKSGLPSDRFSAERTGGSVSTLTIQRTQQEDSAVYLCASSLDTGSRYGYTFGSGTRLTVV.

This clone was seen a handful of times. This chain uses TRBV13 with TRBJ2-3, with D tentatively TRBD2 (5 bases). V lost 0 bases, J lost 7 bases, and 11 bases lay in between. This CDR3 contains 14 residues. CDR1 and CDR2 (germline): PRHDT, FYEKMQ (reference sequence). CDR3 sequence: CASSLGTRLNTQYF. In DNA, the CDR3 is TGTGCCAGCAGCTTAGGGACGAGACTAAATACGCAGTATTTT. The variable domain in full, completed from reference TRBV13 and TRBJ2-3, reads AAGVIQSPRHLIKEKRETATLKCYPIPRHDTVYWYQQGPGQDPQFLISFYEKMQSDKGSIPDRFSAQQFSDYHSELNMSSLELGDSALYFCASSLGTRLNTQYFGPGTRLTVL.

This clone was observed a handful of times. V usage is TRBV2 and J usage is TRBJ1-5; the match to TRBD1 covers 8 bases. Germline CDR1 reads SNHLY; CDR2 reads FYNNEI. V dropped 3 bases and J dropped 7; count of bases not matched to a gene: 8. The CDR3 loop spans 15 amino acids. CDR3 protein: CASSERAGGEQPQHF. The CDR3 DNA is TGTGCCAGCAGTGAGAGGGCAGGGGGCGAACAGCCCCAGCATTTT.

For the CDR3, the DNA is TGCGCCAGCAGGAATCTAGCGGGGAGCACAGATACGCAGTATTTT. It yields the protein CASRNLAGSTDTQYF. This sequence joins TRBV5-1 and TRBJ2-3; TRBD2 matches at 9 bases. The CDR3 is made up of 15 amino acids. The V gene end was trimmed by 5 bases and the J gene end by 0 bases; junction bases not matched to a gene: 4. Germline V lookup: CDR1 SGHRS, CDR2 YFSETQ.

The rearrangement joins TRBV30 to TRBJ2-1; D possibly corresponds to TRBD2 (6 bases). The CDR3 loop spans 15 amino acids. Germline V gene sequence: CDR1 GTSNPN, CDR2 SVGIG (reference sequence). V lost 4 bases and J 0 bases, leaving 13 bases between the germline ends. Here the CDR3 reads CAWKGGVSSYNEQFF. CDR3 nucleotides: TGTGCCTGGAAGGGCGGGGTCAGCTCCTACAATGAGCAGTTCTTC.

This clone has more than one count but fewer than ten. The rearrangement joins TRBV9 to TRBJ1-4; TRBD1 might be the D (5 bases). V was pared by 2 bases and J by 7 bases, with 18 bases between. Germline V gene data show CDR1 as SGDLS and CDR2 as YYNGEE. This CDR3 has 16 residues. For the CDR3, the DNA is TGTGCCAGCAGCGTGGGCCAGGGAGGGGATCGTGAAAAACTGTTTTTT. Translating it yields CASSVGQGGDREKLFF.

The J gene is TRBJ2-5, the V gene TRBV27, with a possible D match to TRBD1 (6 bases). Germline values: CDR1 MNHEY, CDR2 SMNVEV (reference sequence). The CDR3 covers 15 residues. Trimming stripped 6 bases from V and 1 base from J, with 15 bases between. The CDR3 DNA follows: TGTGCCAGCAGGTCCTACCGGGACATCCAAGAGACCCAGTACTTC. Translated: CASRSYRDIQETQYF.

The rearrangement joins TRBV4-3 to TRBJ2-1; TRBD2 might be the D (5 bases). Germline loops: CDR1 LGHNA, CDR2 YSLEER. V shed 1 base and J shed 4 bases, with 11 bases lying between them. The CDR3 is 15 amino acids. CDR3 nucleotides: TGCGCCAGCAGCCAAGCCGGCGGAGGATACAATGAGCAGTTCTTC. Its translation: CASSQAGGGYNEQFF.

The rearrangement links TRBV10-3 to TRBJ2-3, with 9 bases lining up with TRBD2. Germline-derived CDR1 and CDR2 are ENHRY and SYGVKD. The CDR3 consists of 12 residues. V lost 10 bases and J lost 6; bases outside the gene matches: 5. CDR3 amino acids: CATRLAADTQYF. DNA of the CDR3: TGTGCCACCCGACTAGCGGCGGATACGCAGTATTTT.

This rearrangement joins TRBV4-2 to TRBJ1-2; D is unresolved. The CDR3 contains 11 residues. Germline-derived CDR1 and CDR2 are LGHNA and YNFKEQ. V was shortened by 6 bases and J by 4 bases, with 6 bases between the two germline ends. Here the CDR3 reads CASSGSYGYTF. CDR3 DNA sequence: TGTGCCAGCAGTGGGAGCTATGGCTACACCTTC.

A few counts support this clone. The V gene is TRBV5-5, the J gene TRBJ1-1; a possible D gene is TRBD1 (5 bases). The length of the CDR3 is 12 residues. Trimming removed 2 bases from V and 6 bases from J, with 8 bases in between. Germline CDR1 reads SGHKS; CDR2 reads YYEKEE (reference sequence). In nucleotides, the CDR3 is TGTGCCAGCAGCTTACAGGTTCCTGAAGCTTTCTTT. Residues: CASSLQVPEAFF. Together with reference TRBV5-5 and TRBJ1-1, the CDR3 gives the full variable domain: DAGVTQSPTHLIKTRGQQVTLRCSPISGHKSVSWYQQVLGQGPQFIFQYYEKEERGRGNFPDRFSARQFPNYSSELNVNALLLGDSALYLCASSLQVPEAFFGQGTRLTVV.

This clone was observed a handful of times. V and J are TRBV6-5 and TRBJ1-5, with a weak D call TRBD1 (5 bases). In germline, CDR1 is MNHEY, CDR2 SVGAGI. V lost 0 bases and J 5 bases, leaving 8 bases between the germline ends. This CDR3 region has 14 residues. CDR3 protein: CASSYSARDQPQHF. The CDR3 DNA reads TGTGCCAGCAGTTACTCGGCCAGGGATCAGCCCCAGCATTTT.

J is TRBJ2-7 and V is TRBV10-2; a weak D match, TRBD1 (6 bases). From germline, CDR1 is WSHSY and CDR2 SAAADI. This CDR3 spans 13 amino acids. V lost 6 bases to trimming and J lost 4 bases, with 13 bases between them. CDR3 DNA: TGCGCCAGCAGACCGGGACAACGTTACGAGCAGTACGTC. Translated, it gives CASRPGQRYEQYV.

The V gene is TRBV5-6, the J gene TRBJ2-1; no clear D gene. Trimming cost V 0 bases and J 6 bases, with 13 bases left between them. The CDR3 is 15 amino acids. Germline CDR1 reads SGHDT; CDR2 reads YYEEEE. The CDR3 nucleotides read TGTGCCAGCAGCTTGGTTATCCAGGTTCCCAATGAGCAGTTCTTC. This codes for CASSLVIQVPNEQFF.

This clone has only a few counts. The chain couples TRBV5-1 to TRBJ2-3; D call uncertain. The V end lost 4 bases, the J end lost 2 bases, and 8 bases lay between the germline ends. Germline lookup yields CDR1 SGHRS and CDR2 YFSETQ. This CDR3 contains 13 residues. The CDR3 bases are TGCGCCAGCAGCGAATCTATCACAGATACGCAGTATTTT. Protein: CASSESITDTQYF.

The table lists this clone with a few counts. The gene calls are TRBV6-5 and TRBJ1-1; possible D gene TRBD1, 6 bases. CDR3 length equals 15 residues. V shed 6 bases and J shed 1 base, with 15 bases lying between them. CDR1 is MNHEY, CDR2 SVGAGI, per germline. The CDR3 sequence is CASSPRTVWNTEAFF. As DNA, the CDR3 is TGTGCCAGCAGCCCTCGGACAGTTTGGAACACTGAAGCTTTCTTT.

The rearrangement uses TRBV7-9 and TRBJ2-2; D unclear. Trimming took off 1 base at V and 4 bases at J, with 4 bases between the two ends. The CDR3 has 13 amino acids. CDR1 is SEHNR, CDR2 FQNEAQ, per germline (reference sequence). CDR3 sequence: CASSLELTGELFF. CDR3 bases: TGTGCCAGCAGCTTAGAACTCACCGGGGAGCTGTTTTTT.

This clone was observed a handful of times. The rearrangement joins TRBV6-5 to TRBJ1-2; D is undetermined. Germline CDR1 is MNHEY and CDR2 is SVGAGI. This CDR3 region has 14 residues. Trimming left V 7 bases short and J 8 bases short, with 20 bases between. The CDR3 coding sequence is TGTGCCAGCATCCAATCCCGGGGATCAGGCGGCTACACCTTC. Amino acids: CASIQSRGSGGYTF.

V is TRBV9 and J is TRBJ2-2; no reliable D call. V dropped 2 bases and J dropped 1 base, with 12 bases sitting between them. The CDR3 runs 16 residues. Germline V gene sequence: CDR1 SGDLS, CDR2 YYNGEE. CDR3 sequence: CASSVRLVGNTGELFF. The CDR3 DNA sequence: TGTGCCAGCAGCGTGAGACTCGTCGGGAACACCGGGGAGCTGTTTTTT.